These 22 T cell receptor beta chains were all obtained from the same sample, sequenced in a study of T cells in Graves' hyperthyroidism and ophthalmopathy. The CDR3 regions of TCR beta were amplified from RNA transcripts. During a first-round RT-PCR of the TCR CDR3, the HTBI primer set was used. TCRdb processed the multiplex PCR reads anew with MiXCR; each CDR3 protein has one entry. The table records over 650,000 distinct CDR3 sequences, 45% of them present only once. Sequenced input: peripheral blood or thyroid tissue (not recorded which). All receptors come from an adult man with Graves' disease, either hyperthyroidism or ophthalmopathy (not recorded which).

V usage is TRBV19 and J usage is TRBJ1-1; 9 nucleotides match TRBD1. This CDR3 is 14 amino acids long. Germline CDR1 is LNHDA and CDR2 is SQIVND (reference sequence). Trimming at V came to 6 bases and at J to 1 base, leaving 3 bases not matched to a gene. Here the CDR3 DNA reads TGTGCCAGTAGAGACAGGGGGTCGAACACTGAAGCTTTCTTT. As protein: CASRDRGSNTEAFF.

The chain combines TRBV20-1 with TRBJ2-7, with 8 bases fitting TRBD1. Unmatched junction bases numbered 8, after V lost 5 bases and J lost 5 bases. The CDR3 is made up of 13 amino acids. The V gene's germline CDR1 is DFQATT and CDR2 SNEGSKA (reference sequence). The CDR3, as DNA: TGCAGTGCTGGACGAGGACAGGGCCACGAGCAGTACTTC. It codes for CSAGRGQGHEQYF.

The count of this clonotype is one. In DNA, the CDR3 is TGTGCCGTAACAGGACAGGGAAACGTAGGGGAGCTGTTTTTT. This sequence encodes CAVTGQGNVGELFF. The chain combines TRBV10-3 with TRBJ2-2; 8 bases are a match to TRBD1. Germline trimming cut 11 bases from V and 8 bases from J; bases unmatched to any gene: 13. The length of the CDR3 is 14 residues. CDR1 and CDR2 from the germline V gene are ENHRY and SYGVKD.

The J gene is TRBJ1-1, the V gene TRBV25-1; D is possibly TRBD1 (6 bases). This CDR3 comprises 13 residues. CDR1 is MGHDK and CDR2 is SYGVNS in the germline V gene. CDR3 sequence: CARSVQGNTEAFF. DNA of the CDR3: TGTGCTAGGAGTGTACAGGGGAACACTGAAGCTTTCTTT.

This clonotype was observed a few times. The gene calls are TRBV2 and TRBJ2-2; 10 nucleotides agree with TRBD1. V was pared by 6 bases and J by 4 bases, with 2 bases of the junction left unmatched. The germline V gene encodes CDR1 SNHLY and CDR2 FYNNEI. The length of the CDR3 is 14 residues. The CDR3, as DNA: TGTGCCAGCAGGGACAGGGGGGCCACCGGGGAGCTGTTTTTT. Amino acids: CASRDRGATGELFF.

This clonotype occurred many times. The V call is TRBV24-1, the J call TRBJ2-7; D perhaps matches TRBD2 (5 bases). From germline, CDR1 is KGHDR and CDR2 SFDVKD. Trimming took off 7 bases at V and 7 bases at J, with 10 bases between the two ends. The CDR3 length is 11 residues. The CDR3 sequence: CATSQGGEQYF. The DNA of the CDR3 is TGTGCCACCAGCCAAGGAGGAGAGCAGTACTTC.

This clonotype was observed many times. DNA of the CDR3: TGTGCCATCTCGGGGGCGCGGGAGTCAGAGACCCAGTACTTC. Protein product: CAISGARESETQYF. This rearrangement joins TRBV10-3 to TRBJ2-5; tentatively, D is TRBD2 (7 bases). V lost 8 bases and J 4 bases, leaving 17 bases between the germline ends. CDR1 is ENHRY, CDR2 SYGVKD, per germline. The CDR3 sequence is 14 residues long.

V is TRBV14 and J is TRBJ1-1, with TRBD1 as a possible D gene (5 bases). The CDR3 length is 15 residues. Trimming stripped 4 bases from V and 0 bases from J, with 12 bases between. Germline CDR1 and CDR2: SGHDN and FVKESK. This CDR3 reads CASSPGTSVNTEAFF. The CDR3 DNA follows: TGTGCCAGCAGCCCTGGGACTAGCGTGAACACTGAAGCTTTCTTT.

The chain couples TRBV19 to TRBJ1-1; D gene unclear. The CDR3 extends over 9 amino acids. Germline loops: CDR1 LNHDA, CDR2 SQIVND (reference sequence). Between the trimmed V and J ends, which lost 10 bases and 0 bases, there was a span of 0 bases. CDR3 sequence reads: CAMNTEAFF. For the CDR3, the DNA is TGTGCCATGAACACTGAAGCTTTCTTT.

Concerning this clonotype: A read error is possible here, since a much larger clone lies one base away. The CDR3, as DNA: TGTGCCAGCAGCCTTAGCGGGAGTGGAGAGACCCAGTACTTC. Protein product: CASSLSGSGETQYF. This rearrangement joins TRBV7-8 to TRBJ2-7; 9 nucleotides line up with TRBD2. The tail of the sequence fits TRBJ2-5 better, so the J call may be wrong. This CDR3 is 14 amino acids long. Per germline, CDR1 SGHVS and CDR2 FQNEAQ.

The V and J genes are TRBV7-9 and TRBJ2-1; 10 bases are shared with TRBD1. Germline trimming cut 7 bases from V and 6 bases from J; bases unmatched to any gene: 9. Germline assignment: CDR1 SEHNR and CDR2 FQNEAQ (reference sequence). CDR3 length: 15 amino acids. The DNA for the CDR3 is TGTGCCAGCACTTACCTCGGGACAGGGGTCAATGAGCAGTTCTTC. This codes for CASTYLGTGVNEQFF.

The chain is built from TRBV25-1 and TRBJ2-7, with D possibly called TRBD1 or TRBD2 (5 bases each). The CDR3 length is 15 residues. The germline gives CDR1 MGHDK, CDR2 SYGVNS. The ends were cut back, 4 bases at V and 3 bases at J, with 16 bases in the middle. The chain's CDR3 is CASSVSRDVYYEQYF. DNA of the CDR3: TGTGCCAGCAGTGTATCCCGGGACGTCTACTACGAGCAGTACTTC.

This chain uses TRBV24-1 with TRBJ2-2, with 9 bases matching TRBD2. From germline, CDR1 is KGHDR and CDR2 SFDVKD. The ends lost 9 bases at V and 6 bases at J; junction bases unmatched: 19. The CDR3 runs to 18 residues. The CDR3 coding sequence is TGTGCCACCTCCGTGGCTAGCGGGAACCCTTCTGTCCCCGGGGAGCTGTTTTTT. Its protein is CATSVASGNPSVPGELFF.

This clonotype has only a few counts. This clone may be a read error of a much larger clone one base away. The chain is built from TRBV7-2 and TRBJ2-6; D gene unclear. The length of the CDR3 is 13 residues. V was clipped by 5 bases and J by 3 bases, with 5 bases between them. CDR1 and CDR2 from the germline V gene are SGHTA and FQGNSA. The CDR3 sequence: CASSHDGANVLTF. DNA for the CDR3: TGTGCCAGCAGCCATGATGGGGCCAACGTCCTGACTTTC.

This clonotype was detected only once. The chain combines TRBV24-1 with TRBJ2-7; unclear D gene. Germline assignment: CDR1 KGHDR and CDR2 SFDVKD. The V end lost 3 bases, the J end lost 3 bases, and 14 bases lay between the germline ends. The CDR3 is 15 residues long. The CDR3 coding sequence is TGTGCCACCAGTGATCGGGTTAACTATGGCTACGAGCAGTACTTC. It specifies CATSDRVNYGYEQYF.

DNA for the CDR3: TGTGCCAGCAGCATTTCGAGGGGGGATACTGAAGCTTTCTTT. It encodes CASSISRGDTEAFF. V gene TRBV7-9 combines with J gene TRBJ1-1; possibly TRBD1 for D (6 bases). The germline V gene encodes CDR1 SEHNR and CDR2 FQNEAQ (reference sequence). The CDR3 is 14 amino acids. V lost 5 bases and J 5 bases, leaving 15 bases between the germline ends.

The CDR3 spells CASSRPGTSGRKETQYF. For the CDR3, the DNA is TGTGCCAGCAGTAGACCCGGGACTAGCGGGAGAAAGGAGACCCAGTACTTC. V gene TRBV12-3 or TRBV12-4 combines with J gene TRBJ2-7; 14 bases match TRBD2. The J call may not be correct, given that the DNA end is closer to TRBJ2-5. This CDR3 has 17 amino acids.

The table lists this clonotype with many counts. The chain carries TRBV15 and TRBJ1-1, with TRBD1 matching over 10 bases. Germline-derived CDR1 and CDR2 are LNHNV and YYDKDF (reference sequence). The CDR3 is made up of 15 amino acids. With 0 bases clipped from V and 4 bases from J, the junction kept 2 bases outside the gene matches. This CDR3 is CATSRDRDRGTEAFF. The CDR3 nucleotides are TGTGCCACCAGCAGAGATAGGGACAGGGGCACTGAAGCTTTCTTT.

This clonotype came up a few times. V and J are TRBV6-1 and TRBJ1-5; tentatively, D is TRBD1 (6 bases). CDR1 is MNHNS and CDR2 is SASEGT in the germline V gene. This CDR3 contains 14 residues. V was clipped by 7 bases and J by 1 base, with 11 bases between them. This CDR3 reads CASKGQLSNQPQHF. Written as DNA, the CDR3 is TGTGCCAGCAAAGGACAGTTGAGCAATCAGCCCCAGCATTTT.

The V gene is TRBV29-1, the J gene TRBJ1-2, with D possibly being TRBD1 (6 bases). Germline-derived CDR1 and CDR2 are SQVTM and ANQGSEA. The CDR3 totals 15 residues. V was shortened by 3 bases and J by 7 bases, with 21 bases between the two germline ends. Here the CDR3 DNA reads TGCAGCGTTGATAACCCAAAAGGGGGGTTGGGTGGCTACACCTTC. Its translation: CSVDNPKGGLGGYTF.

V and J are TRBV12-3 or TRBV12-4 and TRBJ2-5, with 10 positions matching TRBD2. J lost 4 bases, V lost 5 bases, and 10 bases had no gene match. The CDR3 runs to 16 residues. The CDR3 nucleotides are TGTGCCAGCAGTAGGACTAGCGGAGGTTTAGTAGAGACCCAGTACTTC. Translation gives CASSRTSGGLVETQYF.

This sequence joins TRBV29-1 and TRBJ1-5, with TRBD1 as a possible D gene (6 bases). The germline CDR1 and CDR2 sequences are SQVTM and ANQGSEA. This CDR3 has 14 residues. Trimming took 5 bases from V and 2 from J, leaving 13 bases between them. In DNA form, the CDR3 reads TGCAGCGTTCAGAGGGGGGTCGGCAATCAGCCCCAGCATTTT. It translates to CSVQRGVGNQPQHF.